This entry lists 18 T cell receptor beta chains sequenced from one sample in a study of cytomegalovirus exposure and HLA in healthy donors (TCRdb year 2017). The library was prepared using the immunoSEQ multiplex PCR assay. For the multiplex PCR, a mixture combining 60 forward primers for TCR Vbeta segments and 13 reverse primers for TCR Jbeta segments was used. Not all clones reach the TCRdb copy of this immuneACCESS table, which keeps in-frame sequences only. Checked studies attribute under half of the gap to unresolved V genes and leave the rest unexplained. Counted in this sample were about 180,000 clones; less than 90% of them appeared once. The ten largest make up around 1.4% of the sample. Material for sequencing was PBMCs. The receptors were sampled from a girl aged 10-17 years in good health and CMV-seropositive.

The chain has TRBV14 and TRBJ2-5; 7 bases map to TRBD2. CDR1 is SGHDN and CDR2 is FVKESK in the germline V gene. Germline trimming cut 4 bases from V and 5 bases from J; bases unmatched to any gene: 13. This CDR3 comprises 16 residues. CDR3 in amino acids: CASSPLMGGYWETQYF. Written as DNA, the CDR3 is TGTGCCAGCAGCCCCCTTATGGGGGGGTACTGGGAGACCCAGTACTTC.

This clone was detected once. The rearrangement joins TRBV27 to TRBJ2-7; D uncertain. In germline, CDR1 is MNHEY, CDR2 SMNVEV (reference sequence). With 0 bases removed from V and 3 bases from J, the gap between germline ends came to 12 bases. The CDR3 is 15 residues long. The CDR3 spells CASSLSSANLYEQYF. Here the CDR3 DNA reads TGTGCCAGCAGTTTATCCTCAGCGAACCTCTACGAGCAGTACTTC.

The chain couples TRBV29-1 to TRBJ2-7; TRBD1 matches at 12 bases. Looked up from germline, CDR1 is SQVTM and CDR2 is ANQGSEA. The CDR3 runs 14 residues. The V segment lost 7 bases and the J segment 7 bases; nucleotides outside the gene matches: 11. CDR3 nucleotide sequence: TGCAGCGCTAAGCCCGGGACAGGGGGCGCAGAGCAGTACTTC. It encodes CSAKPGTGGAEQYF.

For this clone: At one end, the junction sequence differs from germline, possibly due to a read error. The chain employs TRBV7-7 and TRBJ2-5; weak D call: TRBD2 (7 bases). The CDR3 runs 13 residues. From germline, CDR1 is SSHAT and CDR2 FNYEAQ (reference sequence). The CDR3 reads CASSLGGGRAQYF. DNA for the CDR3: TGTGCTAGCAGTCTAGGGGGGGGCAGGGCCCAGTACTTC.

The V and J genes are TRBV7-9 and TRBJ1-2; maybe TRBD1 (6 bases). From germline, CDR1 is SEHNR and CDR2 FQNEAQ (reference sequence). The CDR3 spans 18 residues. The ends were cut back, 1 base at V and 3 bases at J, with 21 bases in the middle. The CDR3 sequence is CASSLGLDRGSVDYGYTF. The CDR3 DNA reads TGTGCCAGCAGCTTAGGCTTGGATAGGGGGAGTGTTGACTATGGCTACACCTTC.

CDR3 amino acids: CASTRRTGGYEQYF. In DNA, the CDR3 is TGTGCCAGCACCAGAAGAACAGGGGGCTACGAGCAGTACTTC. The rearrangement links TRBV5-4 to TRBJ2-7; 8 bases fit TRBD1. From germline, CDR1 is SGHNT and CDR2 YYREEE (reference sequence). This CDR3 has 14 amino acids. Trimming at V came to 6 bases and at J to 3 bases, leaving 8 bases not matched to a gene.

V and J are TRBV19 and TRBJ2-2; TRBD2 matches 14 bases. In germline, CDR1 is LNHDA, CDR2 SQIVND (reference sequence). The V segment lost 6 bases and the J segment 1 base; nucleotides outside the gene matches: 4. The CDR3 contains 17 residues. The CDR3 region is CASRGTSGRGNTGELFF. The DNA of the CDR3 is TGTGCCAGTAGAGGGACTAGCGGGAGAGGGAACACCGGGGAGCTGTTTTTT.

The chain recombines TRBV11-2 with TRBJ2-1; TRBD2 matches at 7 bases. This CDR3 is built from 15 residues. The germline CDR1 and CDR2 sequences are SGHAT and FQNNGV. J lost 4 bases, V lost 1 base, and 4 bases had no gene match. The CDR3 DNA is TGTGCCAGCAGCTTAGGTCTAGCGGTATACAATGAGCAGTTCTTC. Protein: CASSLGLAVYNEQFF.

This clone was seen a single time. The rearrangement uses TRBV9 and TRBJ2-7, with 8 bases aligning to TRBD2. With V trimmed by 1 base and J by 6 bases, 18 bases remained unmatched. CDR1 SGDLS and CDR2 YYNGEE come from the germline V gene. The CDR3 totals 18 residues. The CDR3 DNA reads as TGTGCCAGCAGCGTATCGGCCCGTTGGGATAGCGGGATAGGCGAGCAGTACTTC. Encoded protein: CASSVSARWDSGIGEQYF.

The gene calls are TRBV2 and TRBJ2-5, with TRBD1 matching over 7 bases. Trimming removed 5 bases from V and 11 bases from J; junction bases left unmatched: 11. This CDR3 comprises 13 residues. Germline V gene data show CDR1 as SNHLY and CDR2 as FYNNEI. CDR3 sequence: CASSTPGQITQYF. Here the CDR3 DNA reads TGTGCCAGCAGTACTCCGGGACAGATAACTCAGTACTTC.

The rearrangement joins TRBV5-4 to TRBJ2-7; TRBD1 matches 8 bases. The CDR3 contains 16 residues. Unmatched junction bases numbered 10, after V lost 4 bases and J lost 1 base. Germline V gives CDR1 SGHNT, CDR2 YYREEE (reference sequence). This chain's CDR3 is CASSAHWTGKSYEQYF. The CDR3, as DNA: TGTGCCAGCAGCGCCCATTGGACAGGGAAATCCTACGAGCAGTACTTC.

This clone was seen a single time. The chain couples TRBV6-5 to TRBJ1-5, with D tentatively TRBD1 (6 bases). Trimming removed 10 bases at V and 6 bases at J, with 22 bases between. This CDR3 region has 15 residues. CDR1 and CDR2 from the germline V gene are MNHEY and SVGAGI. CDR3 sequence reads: CATRSIGGVGQPQHF. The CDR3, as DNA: TGTGCCACTCGCTCAATAGGGGGGGTAGGTCAGCCCCAGCATTTT.

The CDR3 loop reads CASRGLAGPFSYEQYF. DNA for the CDR3: TGTGCCAGCAGGGGACTAGCGGGGCCCTTCTCCTACGAGCAGTACTTC. The chain combines TRBV9 with TRBJ2-7, with 13 positions matching TRBD2. The CDR3 is 16 residues long. Germline V CDR1 and CDR2: SGDLS, YYNGEE. Germline trimming cut 5 bases from V and 0 bases from J; bases unmatched to any gene: 5.

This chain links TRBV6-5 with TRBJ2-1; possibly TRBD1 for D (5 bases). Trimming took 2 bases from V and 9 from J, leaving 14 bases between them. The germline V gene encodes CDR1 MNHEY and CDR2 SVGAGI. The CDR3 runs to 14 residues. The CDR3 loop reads CASSYAAGNGEQFF. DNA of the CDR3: TGTGCCAGCAGTTACGCGGCAGGGAATGGTGAGCAGTTCTTC.

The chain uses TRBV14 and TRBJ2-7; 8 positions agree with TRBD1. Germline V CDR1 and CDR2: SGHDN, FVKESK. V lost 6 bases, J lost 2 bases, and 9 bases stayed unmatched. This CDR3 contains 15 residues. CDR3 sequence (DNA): TGTGCCAGCAGTCTCCCCGGGACAGGTCCCTACGAGCAGTACTTC. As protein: CASSLPGTGPYEQYF. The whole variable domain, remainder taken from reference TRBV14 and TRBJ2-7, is EAGVTQFPSHSVIEKGQTVTLRCDPISGHDNLYWYRRVMGKEIKFLLHFVKESKQDESGMPNNRFLAERTGGTYSTLKVQPAELEDSGVYFCASSLPGTGPYEQYFGPGTRLTVT.

CDR3 region: CAIGTSWGGEQFF. The CDR3 nucleotides read TGTGCCATCGGGACTAGCTGGGGGGGTGAGCAGTTCTTC. The rearrangement uses TRBV10-3 and TRBJ2-1, with 9 bases lining up with TRBD2. V was pared by 8 bases and J by 9 bases, with 8 bases of the junction left unmatched. The CDR3 loop spans 13 amino acids. CDR1 ENHRY and CDR2 SYGVKD come from the germline V gene.

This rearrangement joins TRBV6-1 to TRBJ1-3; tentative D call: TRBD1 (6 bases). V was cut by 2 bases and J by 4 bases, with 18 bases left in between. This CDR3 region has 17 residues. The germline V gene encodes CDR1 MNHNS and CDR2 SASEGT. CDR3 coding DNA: TGTGCCAGCAGTGAAAAACTGTTCCAGGGGATAGGAAACACCATATATTTT. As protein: CASSEKLFQGIGNTIYF.

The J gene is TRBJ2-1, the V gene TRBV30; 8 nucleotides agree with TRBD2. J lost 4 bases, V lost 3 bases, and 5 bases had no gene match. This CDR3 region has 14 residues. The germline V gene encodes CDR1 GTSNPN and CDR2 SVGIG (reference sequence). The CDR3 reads CAWRKREGYNEQFF. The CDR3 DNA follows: TGTGCCTGGAGAAAACGGGAGGGATACAATGAGCAGTTCTTC. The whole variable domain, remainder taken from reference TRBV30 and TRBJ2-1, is SQTIHQWPATLVQPVGSPLSLECTVEGTSNPNLYWYRQAAGRGLQLLFYSVGIGQISSEVPQNLSASRPQDRQFILSSKKLLLSDSGFYLCAWRKREGYNEQFFGPGTRLTVL.